Below, 17 T cell receptor beta chains from the same sample are listed, as sequenced in a study of cytomegalovirus exposure and HLA in healthy donors. PCR used 60 Vbeta primers and 13 Jbeta primers. Repertoires were generated with immunoSEQ multiplex PCR, while TCRdb's copy carries only in-frame clones and drops some. The sample records 150,000 to 250,000 clones, approximately 85% being singletons. Sequencing was done on a sample of PBMCs. These receptors were obtained from a woman between 50 and 59 years old in good health and CMV-seronegative.

V gene TRBV18 combines with J gene TRBJ2-2, with TRBD1 as a possible D gene (6 bases). The CDR3 is made up of 15 amino acids. From germline, CDR1 is KGHSH and CDR2 LQKENI. V lost 0 bases and J 5 bases, leaving 10 bases between the germline ends. The CDR3 coding sequence is TGTGCCAGCTCACCACCTGGGACACCAACCGGGGAGCTGTTTTTT. Residues: CASSPPGTPTGELFF.

This chain links TRBV30 with TRBJ1-1; D uncertain. The CDR3 spans 12 residues. CDR1 and CDR2 (germline): GTSNPN, SVGIG (reference sequence). The V and J ends lost 5 bases and 5 bases respectively, with 12 bases between them. CDR3 protein: CAWGRRETEAFF. The CDR3 nucleotides read TGTGCCTGGGGGAGGAGGGAGACTGAAGCTTTCTTT.

The rearrangement uses TRBV28 and TRBJ2-5; 10 bases map to TRBD1. This CDR3 comprises 18 residues. The V gene's germline CDR1 is MDHEN and CDR2 SYDVKM. V shed 5 bases, J shed 5 bases, and the junction held 17 bases outside the gene matches. This CDR3 is CASSPAGTGEGMYETQYF. For the CDR3, the DNA is TGTGCCAGCAGTCCAGCCGGGACAGGGGAAGGGATGTACGAGACCCAGTACTTC. The complete variable domain, with remaining parts taken from reference TRBV28 and TRBJ2-5, reads DVKVTQSSRYLVKRTGEKVFLECVQDMDHENMFWYRQDPGLGLRLIYFSYDVKMKEKGDIPEGYSVSREKKERFSLILESASTNQTSMYLCASSPAGTGEGMYETQYFGPGTRLLVL.

This clone has a single count. This chain joins TRBV28 and TRBJ1-5; D is uncertain. Germline V lookup: CDR1 MDHEN, CDR2 SYDVKM. The CDR3 is 13 amino acids. V was pared by 0 bases and J by 6 bases, with 6 bases between. The CDR3 sequence is CASSLWAIQPQHF. In DNA, the CDR3 is TGTGCCAGCAGTTTATGGGCCATTCAGCCCCAGCATTTT.

The chain links TRBV10-2 to TRBJ1-2; D may be TRBD1 (5 bases). Trimming removed 10 bases from V and 6 bases from J, with 12 bases in between. This CDR3 contains 11 residues. Germline-derived CDR1 and CDR2 are WSHSY and SAAADI. This chain's CDR3 is CATQDKDGYTF. The DNA for the CDR3 is TGCGCCACCCAGGACAAAGATGGCTACACCTTC.

The genes are TRBV4-3 and TRBJ2-7; 7 bases line up with TRBD2. The CDR3 extends over 16 amino acids. Germline V gene lookup returns CDR1 LGHNA and CDR2 YSLEER. V shed 0 bases, J shed 0 bases, and the junction held 5 bases outside the gene matches. CDR3 in amino acids: CASSQEVWTSSYEQYF. As DNA, the CDR3 is TGCGCCAGCAGCCAAGAAGTCTGGACTAGCTCCTACGAGCAGTACTTC.

The J gene is TRBJ2-3, the V gene TRBV27; D not certain. V lost 4 bases to trimming and J lost 0 bases, with 14 bases between them. The CDR3 is made up of 16 amino acids. CDR1 is MNHEY and CDR2 is SMNVEV in the germline V gene (reference sequence). The DNA of the CDR3 is TGTGCCAGCAGTTATATAGGAGTGACTAGCACAGATACGCAGTATTTT. Translation: CASSYIGVTSTDTQYF.

For this clone: This is likely a read error, given that the CDR3 carries no conserved phenylalanine or tryptophan at its end. V and J are TRBV27 and TRBJ1-1; D perhaps matches TRBD1 (5 bases). CDR1 and CDR2 (germline): MNHEY, SMNVEV (reference sequence). Trimming took off 3 bases at V and 0 bases at J, with 11 bases between the two ends. The CDR3 totals 15 residues. CDR3 sequence: CASSFGYRMNTEAFL. The DNA for the CDR3 is TGTGCCAGCAGTTTTGGGTACAGGATGAACACTGAAGCTTTCCTT.

The chain uses TRBV21-1 and TRBJ2-4; TRBD2, the table's D call, was not compared with the DNA. TRBV21-1 is designated a pseudogene. This CDR3 is 17 amino acids long. The CDR3 DNA reads TGTGCCAGCAGCAAAGCTTATGACTCCTTCGTCAAAAACATTCAGTACTTC. This gives the protein CASSKAYDSFVKNIQYF.

The chain employs TRBV7-9 and TRBJ1-2; 8 bases map to TRBD1. V dropped 5 bases and J dropped 0; count of bases not matched to a gene: 11. CDR3 length: 17 amino acids. Germline V lookup: CDR1 SEHNR, CDR2 FQNEAQ (reference sequence). The chain's CDR3 is CASSAPGQEDANYGYTF. The DNA of the CDR3 is TGTGCCAGCAGCGCGCCGGGACAGGAAGATGCTAACTATGGCTACACCTTC. Together with reference TRBV7-9 and TRBJ1-2, the CDR3 gives the full variable domain: DTGVSQNPRHKITKRGQNVTFRCDPISEHNRLYWYRQTLGQGPEFLTYFQNEAQLEKSRLLSDRFSAERPKGSFSTLEIQRTEQGDSAMYLCASSAPGQEDANYGYTFGSGTRLTVV.

CDR3 loop: CASSYSRGHQAFF. In DNA form, the CDR3 reads TGTGCCAGCAGTTACTCGAGGGGACACCAGGCTTTCTTT. J is TRBJ1-1 and V is TRBV6-6; possibly TRBD1 for D (6 bases). The length of the CDR3 is 13 residues. The germline gives CDR1 MNHNY, CDR2 SVGAGI (reference sequence). V dropped 0 bases and J dropped 11 bases, with 13 bases sitting between them.

The chain employs TRBV28 and TRBJ2-7; 10 bases map to TRBD1. In germline, CDR1 is MDHEN, CDR2 SYDVKM. This CDR3 has 16 amino acids. V lost 1 base, J lost 4 bases, and 7 bases stayed unmatched. CDR3 nucleotide sequence: TGTGCCAGCAGTTTATCGGGACAGGGGTTAGGGTACGAGCAGTACTTC. It codes for CASSLSGQGLGYEQYF. The full variable domain, rest sourced from reference TRBV28 and TRBJ2-7, is DVKVTQSSRYLVKRTGEKVFLECVQDMDHENMFWYRQDPGLGLRLIYFSYDVKMKEKGDIPEGYSVSREKKERFSLILESASTNQTSMYLCASSLSGQGLGYEQYFGPGTRLTVT.

Only a few counts were recorded for this clone. This chain connects TRBV28 to TRBJ1-5, with D maybe TRBD1 (5 bases). CDR1 is MDHEN, CDR2 SYDVKM, per germline. Trimming shortened V by 6 bases and J by 2 bases, and 14 bases separated the two germline ends. This CDR3 spans 15 amino acids. Here the CDR3 reads CASRLGGGGNQPQHF. DNA of the CDR3: TGTGCCAGCAGACTCGGGGGAGGAGGCAATCAGCCCCAGCATTTT.

The V call is TRBV11-3, the J call TRBJ2-2; TRBD2 aligns across 15 bases. Per germline, CDR1 SGHNT and CDR2 YENEEA. This CDR3 contains 16 residues. The trim removed 4 bases at V and 5 bases at J, leaving 2 bases unmatched. Here the CDR3 DNA reads TGTGCCAGCAGCTGGACTAGCGGGAGGGCTACCGGGGAGCTGTTTTTT. Its protein product is CASSWTSGRATGELFF. The variable domain in full, with the rest retrieved from reference TRBV11-3 and TRBJ2-2, is EAGVVQSPRYKIIEKKQPVAFWCNPISGHNTLYWYLQNLGQGPELLIRYENEEAVDDSQLPKDRFSAERLKGVDSTLKIQPAELGDSAVYLCASSWTSGRATGELFFGEGSRLTVL.

The chain combines TRBV7-3 with TRBJ2-1; TRBD2 agrees at 7 bases. With 4 bases clipped from V and 13 bases from J, the junction kept 10 bases outside the gene matches. The V gene's germline CDR1 is SGHTA and CDR2 FQGTGA. The CDR3 spans 13 residues. This CDR3 reads CASSSWEGSDQFF. CDR3 DNA sequence: TGTGCCAGCAGCTCTTGGGAGGGGAGCGATCAGTTCTTC.

The chain is built from TRBV19 and TRBJ2-1; 8 bases are a match to TRBD1. The CDR3 runs to 16 residues. J gave up 9 bases and V 4 bases, and 14 bases lay outside the gene matches. Per germline, CDR1 LNHDA and CDR2 SQIVND (reference sequence). The CDR3 DNA reads as TGTGCCAGTAGTACCGGTTCAGGACAGGGTGGGGGTGAGCAGTTCTTC. The encoded protein is CASSTGSGQGGGEQFF.

The rearrangement joins TRBV27 to TRBJ2-6; possible D gene TRBD2, 6 bases. Trimming took 5 bases from V and 0 from J, leaving 17 bases between them. This CDR3 is 18 amino acids long. Germline V lookup: CDR1 MNHEY, CDR2 SMNVEV (reference sequence). CDR3 in amino acids: CASSLLGTSSSGANVLTF. The CDR3 nucleotides are TGTGCCAGCAGTCTCCTCGGGACTTCCAGCTCTGGGGCCAACGTCCTGACTTTC.